Below are 25 T cell receptor beta chains sequenced from a single sample in a study of T cells in Graves' hyperthyroidism and ophthalmopathy. Amplification of TCR beta CDR3 regions was performed using RNA transcripts as template. Researchers ran a first-round RT-PCR on the TCR CDR3 using the HTBI primer set. A single record per CDR3 protein comes from TCRdb applying MiXCR to the multiplex PCR reads. The data contain approximately 400,000 distinct CDR3 sequences, roughly 14% of them singletons. The specimen sequenced was blood. The receptor set was obtained from a woman between 55 and 75 years old with Graves' hyperthyroidism.

This clonotype was seen repeatedly, ten times or more. This sequence joins TRBV27 and TRBJ2-7; 9 bases are a match to TRBD2. The germline V gene has CDR1 MNHEY and CDR2 SMNVEV (reference sequence). V trimming: 0 bases; J trimming: 1 base; junction bases outside the gene matches: 4. This CDR3 is 16 amino acids long. CDR3 sequence: CASSLSLLAGSYEQYF. The CDR3 nucleotides are TGTGCCAGCAGTTTATCTCTGCTAGCGGGATCCTACGAGCAGTACTTC.

The chain is built from TRBV4-1 and TRBJ1-6; 7 bases map to TRBD1. The CDR3 is 15 amino acids. The germline V gene has CDR1 MGHRA and CDR2 YSYEKL. V shed 1 base, J shed 5 bases, and the junction held 2 bases outside the gene matches. The CDR3 coding sequence is TGCGCCAGCAGCCAAGCCGGGACAGATAATTCACCCCTCCACTTT. It encodes CASSQAGTDNSPLHF.

This chain connects TRBV5-1 to TRBJ2-1; D is perhaps TRBD1 or TRBD2 (5 bases each). Germline V gene sequence: CDR1 SGHRS, CDR2 YFSETQ. CDR3 length equals 16 residues. Trimming removed 3 bases at V and 5 bases at J, with 18 bases between. The CDR3 DNA sequence: TGCGCCAGCAGCTCCCCCTGGGGGAGTGGCGACAATGAGCAGTTCTTC. Residues: CASSSPWGSGDNEQFF.

As to this clonotype: At one end, the junction sequence differs from germline, possibly due to a read error. This chain joins TRBV12-3 or TRBV12-4 and TRBJ2-7, with D possibly TRBD1 on 6 matching bases. The CDR3 sequence is 14 residues long. The CDR3 DNA sequence: TGTGTCAGCAGTCTTGACCAAGGGGGTTACGAGCAGTACTTC. It translates to CVSSLDQGGYEQYF.

In its sample, this clonotype was seen many times. V is TRBV11-2 and J is TRBJ2-5; TRBD1 matches at 8 bases. V shed 0 bases and J 4 bases; nucleotides not matched to a gene: 7. Germline values: CDR1 SGHAT, CDR2 FQNNGV. The CDR3 is made up of 16 amino acids. CDR3 DNA: TGTGCCAGCAGCTTAGAGGGACGGACAGGGCGAGAGACCCAGTACTTC. Its protein product is CASSLEGRTGRETQYF.

The chain recombines TRBV5-1 with TRBJ2-5; D gene unclear. Germline V gene data show CDR1 as SGHRS and CDR2 as YFSETQ. V lost 2 bases and J lost 1, with 9 bases in between. There are 14 residues in the CDR3. CDR3 loop: CASSFSGVQETQYF. The CDR3 nucleotides read TGCGCCAGCAGCTTTAGTGGGGTCCAAGAGACCCAGTACTTC.

In its sample, this clonotype was seen many times. This chain joins TRBV30 and TRBJ2-5, with 8 bases fitting TRBD1. Germline V gene data show CDR1 as GTSNPN and CDR2 as SVGIG (reference sequence). J was trimmed by 5 bases and V by 0 bases; bases with no gene match: 8. CDR3 size: 15 residues. The CDR3 is CAWSVTRGQGETQYF. CDR3 nucleotide sequence: TGTGCCTGGAGTGTTACCAGGGGGCAGGGGGAGACCCAGTACTTC.

This clonotype was picked up many times. The chain carries TRBV27 and TRBJ2-7, with 15 positions matching TRBD2. The V and J ends lost 5 bases and 9 bases, in that order; junction bases with no gene match: 14. The CDR3 runs 17 residues. CDR1 is MNHEY and CDR2 is SMNVEV in the germline V gene (reference sequence). The CDR3 DNA reads TGTGCCAGCAGTCACCGGACTAGCGGGAGGGCCGCAACTCTGCAGTACTTC. This translates into CASSHRTSGRAATLQYF.

This clonotype was counted ten times or more. V and J are TRBV11-3 and TRBJ2-7; D remains unclear. The CDR3 covers 15 residues. The V end lost 5 bases, the J end lost 4 bases, and 18 bases lay between the germline ends. Germline V CDR1 and CDR2: SGHNT, YENEEA. In nucleotides, the CDR3 is TGTGCCAGCAGCACACCCTCCGGACGGCGGTACGAGCAGTACTTC. Translation: CASSTPSGRRYEQYF.

The sample holds many counts of this clonotype. The chain carries TRBV30 and TRBJ2-3, with D possibly being TRBD2 (6 bases). Germline assignment: CDR1 GTSNPN and CDR2 SVGIG (reference sequence). V lost 4 bases and J lost 4, with 15 bases in between. CDR3 length: 14 residues. CDR3 amino acids: CAWNLGGRADTQYF. As DNA, the CDR3 is TGTGCCTGGAACCTCGGGGGTAGGGCAGATACGCAGTATTTT.

The chain joins TRBV5-1 to TRBJ1-1, with TRBD1 matching 7 bases. From germline, CDR1 is SGHRS and CDR2 YFSETQ. V was pared by 3 bases and J by 3 bases, with 8 bases of the junction left unmatched. This CDR3 spans 15 amino acids. The CDR3 spells CASSSPKTGDTEAFF. The CDR3 nucleotides are TGCGCCAGCAGCTCACCGAAAACAGGGGACACTGAAGCTTTCTTT.

This clonotype was seen only a few times. The chain recombines TRBV14 with TRBJ2-2; 11 positions agree with TRBD2. J lost 5 bases, V lost 10 bases, and 9 bases had no gene match. This CDR3 is 15 amino acids long. Germline V gene lookup returns CDR1 SGHDN and CDR2 FVKESK. CDR3 sequence reads: CATHPPSGGTGELFF. The CDR3 DNA follows: TGTGCCACCCACCCCCCTAGCGGGGGGACCGGGGAGCTGTTTTTT.

This clonotype has at least ten counts. V gene TRBV28 combines with J gene TRBJ2-3; D is ambiguous. The CDR3 contains 12 residues. With 5 bases removed from V and 2 bases from J, the gap between germline ends came to 5 bases. In germline, CDR1 is MDHEN, CDR2 SYDVKM. For the CDR3, the DNA is TGTGCCAGCAGTGTAACCACAGATACGCAGTATTTT. Its protein product is CASSVTTDTQYF.

In its sample, this clonotype was seen many times. This chain links TRBV7-8 with TRBJ2-3; TRBD2 matches 9 bases. The CDR3 totals 15 residues. Germline V lookup: CDR1 SGHVS, CDR2 FQNEAQ. V dropped 5 bases and J dropped 2; count of bases not matched to a gene: 5. The CDR3 coding sequence is TGTGCCAGCAGCCAGACTAGCGGAACCACAGATACGCAGTATTTT. Translated: CASSQTSGTTDTQYF.

In its sample, this clonotype was seen many times. The V gene is TRBV27, the J gene TRBJ2-1; D possibly corresponds to TRBD2 (5 bases). V lost 4 bases and J lost 7, with 11 bases in between. The CDR3 runs 13 residues. CDR1 and CDR2 from the germline V gene are MNHEY and SMNVEV (reference sequence). The CDR3 coding sequence is TGTGCCAGCAGTTCAACTAGTAGGAATGAGCAGTTCTTC. Translation gives CASSSTSRNEQFF.

The chain employs TRBV7-9 and TRBJ2-3; 10 bases agree with TRBD2. The CDR3 runs 15 residues. J lost 5 bases, V lost 2 bases, and 4 bases had no gene match. Germline loops: CDR1 SEHNR, CDR2 FQNEAQ (reference sequence). The CDR3 is CASSLTGTSVDTQYF. CDR3 sequence (DNA): TGTGCCAGCAGCTTAACCGGGACTAGCGTAGATACGCAGTATTTT.

V and J are TRBV6-1 and TRBJ1-1, with D perhaps TRBD1 (5 bases). Germline V gene data show CDR1 as MNHNS and CDR2 as SASEGT. CDR3 length: 12 amino acids. Trimming removed 10 bases at V and 1 base at J, with 10 bases between. The CDR3 region has the DNA TGTGCCACCGAAACAGGGAACACTGAAGCTTTCTTT. Its translation: CATETGNTEAFF.

Concerning this clonotype itself: A much larger clone lies one base from this, so it may be a read error. The rearrangement joins TRBV28 to TRBJ2-3, with D perhaps TRBD1 (6 bases). Germline-derived CDR1 and CDR2 are MDHEN and SYDVKM. Trimming stripped 2 bases from V and 0 bases from J, with 15 bases between. The CDR3 spans 17 residues. CDR3 region: CASSLSELGASTDTQYF. The CDR3, as DNA: TGTGCCAGCAGTTTAAGCGAGTTGGGGGCAAGCACAGATACGCAGTATTTT.

This clonotype came up many times. The genes are TRBV11-3 and TRBJ1-1; D is uncertain. CDR1 and CDR2 (germline): SGHNT, YENEEA. V lost 1 base and J lost 1, with 19 bases in between. The CDR3 is 18 residues long. CDR3 region: CASSLGFMGGRGNTEAFF. The DNA for the CDR3 is TGTGCCAGCAGCTTAGGATTCATGGGTGGGCGAGGGAACACTGAAGCTTTCTTT.

This chain connects TRBV12-5 to TRBJ2-3; 7 nucleotides line up with TRBD1. The CDR3 totals 16 residues. The junction had 13 bases not matched to a gene; V was cut back by 7 bases and J by 3 bases. Germline lookup yields CDR1 LGHNT and CDR2 FRNRAP. CDR3 DNA: TGTGCTAGTGCTCTGAACAGGGGACGTGGGACAGATACGCAGTATTTT. This codes for CASALNRGRGTDTQYF.

In its sample, this clonotype was seen many times. This sequence joins TRBV13 and TRBJ2-3; D call uncertain. The V gene's germline CDR1 is PRHDT and CDR2 FYEKMQ (reference sequence). The CDR3 is made up of 14 amino acids. Trimming shortened V by 7 bases and J by 2 bases, and 13 bases separated the two germline ends. CDR3 coding DNA: TGTGCCAGCACCTTTGTTAGCCACACAGATACGCAGTATTTT. This gives the protein CASTFVSHTDTQYF.

This clonotype was observed at least ten times. The chain has TRBV27 and TRBJ2-7; possibly TRBD1 for D (7 bases). CDR3 length equals 16 residues. The germline gives CDR1 MNHEY, CDR2 SMNVEV (reference sequence). The V and J ends lost 5 bases and 3 bases respectively, with 20 bases between them. The CDR3 DNA is TGTGCCAGCAGTCGACAGGGACTGGGCCTTGGCTACGAGCAGTACTTC. Translation: CASSRQGLGLGYEQYF.

This clonotype was found a few times. V is TRBV6-1 and J is TRBJ2-2, with a weak D call TRBD2 (5 bases). V was clipped by 6 bases and J by 1 base, with 9 bases between them. CDR1 is MNHNS and CDR2 is SASEGT in the germline V gene. The CDR3 covers 14 residues. The CDR3: CASRRAENTGELFF. The CDR3 nucleotides are TGTGCCAGCAGGAGGGCGGAGAACACCGGGGAGCTGTTTTTT.

This clonotype was seen at least ten times. The chain recombines TRBV27 with TRBJ2-2, with TRBD1 identical over 9 bases. CDR3 size: 16 residues. J was trimmed by 6 bases and V by 3 bases; bases with no gene match: 8. CDR1 MNHEY and CDR2 SMNVEV come from the germline V gene (reference sequence). DNA for the CDR3: TGTGCCAGCAGTTTGATGGGACAGGGTCCTTCCGGGGAGCTGTTTTTT. Residues: CASSLMGQGPSGELFF.

This clonotype was counted at least ten times. J is TRBJ1-1 and V is TRBV24-1; D remains ambiguous. Germline CDR1 and CDR2: KGHDR and SFDVKD. The CDR3 has 13 residues. V lost 3 bases to trimming and J lost 10 bases, with 14 bases between them. CDR3 DNA sequence: TGTGCCACCAGTGATATGTACCTGGGGATAGCTTTCTTT. Translating gives CATSDMYLGIAFF.